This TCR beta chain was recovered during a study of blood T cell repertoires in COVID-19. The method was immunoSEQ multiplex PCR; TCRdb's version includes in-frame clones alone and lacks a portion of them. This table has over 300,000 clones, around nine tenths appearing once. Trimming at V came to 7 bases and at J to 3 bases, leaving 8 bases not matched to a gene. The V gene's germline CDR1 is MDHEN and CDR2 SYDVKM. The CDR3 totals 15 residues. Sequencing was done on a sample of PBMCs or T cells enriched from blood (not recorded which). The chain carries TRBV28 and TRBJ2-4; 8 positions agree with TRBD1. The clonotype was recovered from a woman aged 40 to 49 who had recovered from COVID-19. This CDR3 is CASTTLTGGKNIQYF. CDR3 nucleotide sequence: TGTGCCAGCACCACCTTAACAGGGGGCAAAAACATTCAGTACTTC.